This TCR beta chain emerged from a study of identical twins. Healthy Caucasian donors formed the entire cohort. The CDR3 covers 12 residues. Trimming took 4 bases from V and 8 from J, leaving 12 bases between them. Germline loops: CDR1 SGDLS, CDR2 YYNGEE. Unique molecular identifiers were present on the cDNA, which also gained a universal primer site by template switching. TCRdb re-called the 5' RACE reads through MiXCR, storing one row per CDR3 protein. The table shows roughly 200,000 distinct CDR3 sequences, with approximately 15% occurring only once. This clonotype was found a few times. The antigen is unknown. Study observations and caveats: Sequences that were out-of-frame, alpha and twin-shared displayed an excess of low generation probability.

The same sample was also studied in work on T cells expressing NK-cell markers.

The sequenced material came from CD8+ T cells sorted from blood. The V and J genes are TRBV9 and TRBJ1-2; D uncertain. This sequence originates from a woman younger than 30 in good health. The CDR3 region is CASSPREQGYTF. Written as DNA, the CDR3 is TGTGCCAGCAGCCCGCGGGAGCAGGGCTACACCTTC.